This T cell receptor beta chain was recorded in a study of blood T cell repertoires in COVID-19. On the study more broadly: Donors in the United States, Italy and Spain gave samples during acute or convalescent COVID-19.

Germline loops: CDR1 LNHNV, CDR2 YYDKDF (reference sequence). V shed 2 bases and J shed 4 bases, with 12 bases lying between them. This CDR3 has 14 amino acids. In the original analysis: From reference gene primer amplification, estimates of nucleated cell counts were derived. Clones were read by immunoSEQ multiplex PCR, and TCRdb kept only the in-frame ones, dropping some. That table is the source of V, J and clone size, and D and trimming were worked out from the DNA. The repertoire consists of about 140,000 clones, with 88% occurring once and the leading ten covering roughly a tenth. The receptor comes from a man between 60 and 75 years old with active or convalescent COVID-19. What was sequenced was peripheral blood. The chain couples TRBV15 to TRBJ2-7; the D gene is possibly TRBD2 (6 bases). The CDR3 coding sequence is TGTGCCACCAGCAGACAAAAGCTAGCGTACGAGCAGTACTTC. Translation: CATSRQKLAYEQYF.